This TCR beta chain is from a study of follicular helper T cells after annual influenza vaccination. This clone occurred once. Its antigen is unknown. V was pared by 3 bases and J by 15 bases, with 7 bases of the junction left unmatched. CDR1 is KGHSH and CDR2 is LQKENI in the germline V gene. This CDR3 is 12 amino acids long. The method was immunoSEQ multiplex PCR; TCRdb's version includes in-frame clones alone and lacks a portion of them. The top ten clones hold roughly 1.1% of a sample with 26,000 or so clones, 65% to 85% of them seen once. Findings of the study overall: Rare clonotypes were missed; only roughly 8.5-23% of cells gave TCRB. Yearly vaccinations repeatedly recalled conserved clonotypes in ICOS+CD38+ cTfh.

Time point meaning: 2014-2015 season, pre-vaccination. Per time point, roughly 40-110 mL of blood was sampled. The sample here was CXCR5+ CD38- circulating T follicular helper cells from blood, taken on the day of influenza vaccination. Documented subset: circulating Tfh, non-naive CD4+CXCR5+PD-1+ (ICOS+CD38+ or ICOS-CD38-). This clonotype was obtained from an adult who received the influenza vaccine. The chain combines TRBV18 with TRBJ2-1, with 8 bases lining up with TRBD2. CDR3 protein: CASSPPGLGLFF. In nucleotides, the CDR3 is TGTGCCAGCTCACCGCCGGGACTAGGGCTGTTCTTC.